These 26 T cell receptor beta chains originate from one sample sequenced in a study of OX40 agonist ivuxolimab in advanced cancers. Sequenced by immunoSEQ multiplex PCR; TCRdb stores in-frame clones only, minus some. Seen here are approximately 70,000 clones, about 89% observed once, and the top ten hold more than 4.5%. Material: CD4+ or CD8+ T cells sorted from blood, obtained in a trial of the OX40 agonist ivuxolimab. These receptor sequences come from an adult with an advanced solid tumor such as melanoma, head and neck, liver or kidney cancer.

The chain has TRBV4-3 and TRBJ2-3; D unresolved. Trimming took 3 bases from V and 2 from J, leaving 12 bases between them. The CDR3 has 15 residues. Germline V gene lookup returns CDR1 LGHNA and CDR2 YSLEER. CDR3 sequence: CASSQVGAATDTQYF. In nucleotides, the CDR3 is TGCGCCAGCAGCCAGGTTGGAGCAGCCACAGATACGCAGTATTTT.

The chain carries TRBV9 and TRBJ1-1, with D possibly matching TRBD1 (5 bases). The germline V gene encodes CDR1 SGDLS and CDR2 YYNGEE. The CDR3 loop spans 14 amino acids. V shed 3 bases and J shed 1 base, with 10 bases lying between them. The CDR3 region is CASSGQPENTEAFF. The CDR3 coding sequence is TGTGCCAGCAGCGGACAGCCTGAGAACACTGAAGCTTTCTTT.

This clone was observed once. The J gene is TRBJ1-5, the V gene TRBV14; D perhaps matches TRBD1 (6 bases). The germline V gene has CDR1 SGHDN and CDR2 FVKESK. The V end was cut by 4 bases, the J end by 4 bases, with 23 bases between. CDR3 length equals 18 residues. The CDR3 nucleotides are TGTGCCAGCAGCCCCCGGGGTGGGGGGCGGAAAGGGAATCAGCCCCAGCATTTT. Protein product: CASSPRGGGRKGNQPQHF. Complete variable domain (other parts from reference TRBV14 and TRBJ1-5): EAGVTQFPSHSVIEKGQTVTLRCDPISGHDNLYWYRRVMGKEIKFLLHFVKESKQDESGMPNNRFLAERTGGTYSTLKVQPAELEDSGVYFCASSPRGGGRKGNQPQHFGDGTRLSIL.

The table lists this clone with a few counts. V gene TRBV5-6 combines with J gene TRBJ2-4; D is undetermined. The V gene's germline CDR1 is SGHDT and CDR2 YYEEEE. The CDR3 is 14 amino acids. V lost 1 base, J lost 0 bases, and 5 bases lay in between. CDR3 bases: TGTGCCAGCAGCTTGTTGGGAGCCAAAAACATTCAGTACTTC. Residues: CASSLLGAKNIQYF.

The V call is TRBV19, the J call TRBJ1-2, with D perhaps TRBD1 (5 bases). Trimming pared 4 bases from V and 2 bases from J, leaving 14 bases between. Looked up from germline, CDR1 is LNHDA and CDR2 is SQIVND (reference sequence). The CDR3 runs 15 residues. CDR3 coding DNA: TGTGCCAGTAGTAACCTGGGGGGGACCAACTATGGCTACACCTTC. Amino acids: CASSNLGGTNYGYTF.

This chain connects TRBV2 to TRBJ1-4, with 10 bases lining up with TRBD1. Germline lookup yields CDR1 SNHLY and CDR2 FYNNEI. V trimming: 4 bases; J trimming: 5 bases; junction bases outside the gene matches: 4. This CDR3 spans 15 amino acids. The DNA of the CDR3 is TGTGCCAGCAGTGGGTCGGGACAGGGGAATGAAAAACTGTTTTTT. Translating it yields CASSGSGQGNEKLFF.

The gene calls are TRBV27 and TRBJ2-3; D perhaps matches TRBD2 (5 bases). CDR1 is MNHEY and CDR2 is SMNVEV in the germline V gene (reference sequence). The CDR3 is 15 amino acids. V lost 3 bases and J 6 bases, leaving 16 bases between the germline ends. The CDR3 reads CASSFPGIDGDTQYF. The DNA of the CDR3 is TGTGCCAGCAGTTTCCCCGGGATCGACGGCGATACGCAGTATTTT.

The chain combines TRBV9 with TRBJ2-2; 7 bases are shared with TRBD1. The trim removed 6 bases at V and 6 bases at J, leaving 11 bases unmatched. The germline V gene has CDR1 SGDLS and CDR2 YYNGEE. The CDR3 runs 15 residues. The CDR3 nucleotides are TGTGCCAGCACCAAATTGGACCAGGGGGCCGGGGAGCTGTTTTTT. Residues: CASTKLDQGAGELFF.

The chain joins TRBV4-3 to TRBJ2-5; no clear D gene. The CDR3 is 13 residues long. Trimming pared 1 base from V and 5 bases from J, leaving 8 bases between. CDR1 is LGHNA, CDR2 YSLEER, per germline. As DNA, the CDR3 is TGCGCCAGCAGCCAAGGGGCCGTGGAGACCCAGTACTTC. Translation gives CASSQGAVETQYF.

V usage is TRBV19 and J usage is TRBJ1-4; D is possibly TRBD1 (5 bases). Germline values: CDR1 LNHDA, CDR2 SQIVND (reference sequence). The CDR3 sequence is 15 residues long. Trimming cost V 5 bases and J 0 bases, with 10 bases left between them. The CDR3 spells CASSPGTATNEKLFF. The CDR3 region has the DNA TGTGCCAGTAGTCCCGGGACGGCAACTAATGAAAAACTGTTTTTT. The whole variable domain, filled in from reference TRBV19 and TRBJ1-4, reads DGGITQSPKYLFRKEGQNVTLSCEQNLNHDAMYWYRQDPGQGLRLIYYSQIVNDFQKGDIAEGYSVSREKKESFPLTVTSAQKNPTAFYLCASSPGTATNEKLFFGSGTQLSVL.

The chain is built from TRBV4-3 and TRBJ1-2; 7 bases map to TRBD1. J lost 1 base, V lost 0 bases, and 11 bases had no gene match. The CDR3 extends over 18 amino acids. In germline, CDR1 is LGHNA, CDR2 YSLEER. CDR3: CASSQDGTTGDLNYGYTF. In nucleotides, the CDR3 is TGCGCCAGCAGCCAAGATGGGACCACAGGGGATCTTAACTATGGCTACACCTTC.

This clone has just one count. The V call is TRBV19, the J call TRBJ1-1, with TRBD1 identical over 7 bases. Looked up from germline, CDR1 is LNHDA and CDR2 is SQIVND (reference sequence). This CDR3 is 15 amino acids long. V was pared by 5 bases and J by 0 bases, with 6 bases of the junction left unmatched. The CDR3 is CASSPLQGMNTEAFF. The CDR3, as DNA: TGTGCCAGTAGTCCTCTACAGGGGATGAACACTGAAGCTTTCTTT. The full variable domain, completed using reference TRBV19 and TRBJ1-1, is DGGITQSPKYLFRKEGQNVTLSCEQNLNHDAMYWYRQDPGQGLRLIYYSQIVNDFQKGDIAEGYSVSREKKESFPLTVTSAQKNPTAFYLCASSPLQGMNTEAFFGQGTRLTVV.

V gene TRBV20-1 combines with J gene TRBJ2-7; D gene uncertain. The V gene lost 6 bases and the J gene lost 6 bases, with 12 bases spanning the gap. CDR3 length equals 11 residues. From germline, CDR1 is DFQATT and CDR2 SNEGSKA (reference sequence). Here the CDR3 DNA reads TGCAGTGCCCTTTCTACCGGCGAGCAGTACTTC. Translating it yields CSALSTGEQYF.

The genes are TRBV11-1 and TRBJ2-5; the D gene is possibly TRBD2 (5 bases). Trimming removed 4 bases at V and 2 bases at J, with 14 bases between. Germline-derived CDR1 and CDR2 are SGHAT and FQDESV (reference sequence). The CDR3 spans 15 residues. CDR3 DNA sequence: TGTGCCAGCAGCTCCGACTATTCCTTGCAAGAGACCCAGTACTTC. It is translated as CASSSDYSLQETQYF.

This chain links TRBV27 with TRBJ1-5; possibly TRBD1 for D (5 bases). There are 13 residues in the CDR3. CDR1 is MNHEY, CDR2 SMNVEV, per germline (reference sequence). V gave up 3 bases and J gave up 7 bases, with 10 bases separating them. The CDR3 protein is CASSFGGGQPQHF. The CDR3 DNA reads as TGTGCCAGCAGTTTCGGGGGAGGCCAGCCCCAGCATTTT.

The chain uses TRBV9 and TRBJ1-4; D is unclear. Looked up from germline, CDR1 is SGDLS and CDR2 is YYNGEE. V lost 4 bases, J lost 8 bases, and 15 bases lay in between. The CDR3 runs 14 residues. Written as DNA, the CDR3 is TGTGCCAGCAGCCCTATCCGGGAAGGGGAAAAACTGTTTTTT. This encodes CASSPIREGEKLFF.

V and J are TRBV28 and TRBJ1-5; D is ambiguous. Looked up from germline, CDR1 is MDHEN and CDR2 is SYDVKM. This CDR3 region has 14 residues. V was trimmed by 8 bases and J by 0 bases, leaving 11 bases between them. The CDR3 DNA sequence: TGTGCCAGCGCTGGGTCTTATAGCAATCAGCCCCAGCATTTT. Its protein is CASAGSYSNQPQHF.

The CDR3 DNA reads as TGCGCCAGCAGCTTGGTAACGAGGAACACTGAAGCTTTCTTT. Translated: CASSLVTRNTEAFF. The chain is built from TRBV5-1 and TRBJ1-1; no firm D call. The CDR3 sequence is 14 residues long. CDR1 and CDR2 from the germline V gene are SGHRS and YFSETQ. Trimming pared 0 bases from V and 1 base from J, leaving 7 bases between. Together with reference TRBV5-1 and TRBJ1-1, the CDR3 gives the full variable domain: KAGVTQTPRYLIKTRGQQVTLSCSPISGHRSVSWYQQTPGQGLQFLFEYFSETQRNKGNFPGRFSGRQFSNSRSEMNVSTLELGDSALYLCASSLVTRNTEAFFGQGTRLTVV.

The chain is built from TRBV7-9 and TRBJ2-7; either TRBD1 or TRBD2 may supply D (5 bases each). Germline CDR1 reads SEHNR; CDR2 reads FQNEAQ (reference sequence). The CDR3 covers 13 residues. Trimming left V 1 base short and J 5 bases short, with 9 bases between. CDR3 sequence reads: CASSLGGVDEQYF. In nucleotides, the CDR3 is TGTGCCAGCAGCTTAGGAGGGGTCGACGAGCAGTACTTC. The complete variable domain, with remaining parts taken from reference TRBV7-9 and TRBJ2-7, reads DTGVSQNPRHKITKRGQNVTFRCDPISEHNRLYWYRQTLGQGPEFLTYFQNEAQLEKSRLLSDRFSAERPKGSFSTLEIQRTEQGDSAMYLCASSLGGVDEQYFGPGTRLTVT.

The genes are TRBV14 and TRBJ1-1; no reliable D call. Germline-derived CDR1 and CDR2 are SGHDN and FVKESK. V was clipped by 2 bases and J by 1 base, with 5 bases between them. This CDR3 has 13 amino acids. CDR3 amino acids: CASSQFKNTEAFF. CDR3 nucleotide sequence: TGTGCCAGCAGCCAATTCAAGAACACTGAAGCTTTCTTT.

The genes are TRBV28 and TRBJ1-6, with 9 bases identical to TRBD1. This CDR3 comprises 17 residues. Germline loops: CDR1 MDHEN, CDR2 SYDVKM. Trimming took 3 bases from V and 9 from J; bases not matched to a gene: 12. CDR3 protein: CASSFSTGGDLSSPLHF. CDR3 sequence (DNA): TGTGCCAGCAGTTTTTCGACAGGGGGAGACTTGAGTTCACCCCTCCACTTT.

This clone was found a few times. The sample carries other DNA sequences with the same CDR3. The rearrangement uses TRBV4-2 and TRBJ2-7; tentative D call: TRBD2 (5 bases). The CDR3 consists of 11 residues. In germline, CDR1 is LGHNA, CDR2 YNFKEQ. Between the trimmed V and J ends, which lost 3 bases and 6 bases, there was a span of 6 bases. The CDR3 here is CASSQGSEQYF. CDR3 DNA: TGTGCCAGCAGCCAGGGGAGCGAGCAGTACTTC.

The chain couples TRBV7-6 to TRBJ2-2; D not certain. Germline CDR1 reads SGHVS; CDR2 reads FNYEAQ. The V and J ends lost 3 bases and 7 bases respectively, with 12 bases between them. CDR3 length: 14 amino acids. The chain's CDR3 is CASSFYPEGGELFF. CDR3 in DNA: TGTGCCAGCAGCTTTTACCCCGAAGGCGGGGAGCTGTTTTTT.

CDR3 loop: CASSHGFSAEAFF. For the CDR3, the DNA is TGCGCCAGCAGCCATGGATTTTCGGCTGAAGCTTTCTTT. The chain combines TRBV4-3 with TRBJ1-1; D gene uncertain. Deletions cut 3 bases from V and 6 bases from J, with 11 bases between. The CDR3 is 13 residues long. From germline, CDR1 is LGHNA and CDR2 YSLEER.

The chain recombines TRBV7-8 with TRBJ2-1; TRBD2 matches at 9 bases. The V gene end was trimmed by 2 bases and the J gene end by 6 bases; junction bases not matched to a gene: 5. CDR1 and CDR2 from the germline V gene are SGHVS and FQNEAQ. The CDR3 has 15 amino acids. The CDR3 spells CASSLTAGGGNEQFF. CDR3 DNA: TGTGCCAGCAGCTTAACAGCGGGAGGAGGCAATGAGCAGTTCTTC.

This sequence joins TRBV9 and TRBJ2-5; TRBD2 might be the D (6 bases). CDR3 size: 14 residues. The germline V gene encodes CDR1 SGDLS and CDR2 YYNGEE. V was cut by 0 bases and J by 3 bases, with 9 bases left in between. The CDR3, as DNA: TGTGCCAGCAGCGTAGAAGGCGGGGAAGAGACCCAGTACTTC. Translated: CASSVEGGEETQYF.